The rows below give T cell receptor beta chains drawn from one sample of a study of T cells in Graves' hyperthyroidism and ophthalmopathy. TCRdb recomputed calls from the multiplex PCR reads with MiXCR, one row per CDR3 protein. The sample includes 600,000 or so distinct CDR3 sequences, about 17% of them seen just once. The specimen was blood. These receptor sequences come from a young woman with Graves' hyperthyroidism. Both conserved end residues are part of each CDR3. Each record gives: clone size, J gene, V gene, D gene, CDR3 protein, CDR3 DNA. The D gene is left open where the match is weak. Size values are once, few and many counts, or a class for expanded clones, and some rows have none.

many | TRBJ1-1 | TRBV30 | . | CAWSRRPTGTEAFF | TGTGCCTGGAGTAGGAGGCCCACGGGGACTGAAGCTTTCTTT
. | TRBJ2-1 | TRBV2 | TRBD1 | CASRTDRGHNEQFF | TGTGCCAGCAGGACTGACAGGGGCCACAATGAGCAGTTCTTC
many | TRBJ1-1 | TRBV6-1 | TRBD1 | CASSLQGAKKDTEAFF | TGTGCCAGCAGTTTACAGGGGGCGAAAAAGGACACTGAAGCTTTCTTT
many | TRBJ2-7 | TRBV6-6 | TRBD2 | CASSYSPLRGRAYEQYF | TGTGCCAGCAGTTACTCACCTCTGCGAGGGAGGGCTTACGAGCAGTACTTC
few | TRBJ1-3 | TRBV28 | TRBD1 | CASTNAGTDIWDSGNTIYF | TGTGCCAGCACCAACGCCGGGACAGATATATGGGACTCTGGAAACACCATATATTTT
. | TRBJ2-2 | TRBV11-3 | TRBD2 | CASRMGGGNTGELFF | TGTGCCAGCAGGATGGGCGGGGGGAACACCGGGGAGCTGTTTTTT
many | TRBJ2-3 | TRBV11-1 | . | CASSLRQDTDTQYF | TGTGCCAGCAGCCTCCGACAGGACACAGATACGCAGTATTTT
. | TRBJ1-6 | TRBV12-3/TRBV12-4 | . | CASSPTNSPLHF | TGTGCCAGCAGTCCCACTAATTCACCCCTCCACTTT
many | TRBJ1-1 | TRBV6-1 | TRBD1 | CASSEVFVSGTGRTEAFF | TGTGCCAGCAGTGAAGTCTTTGTGTCCGGGACAGGGAGGACTGAAGCTTTCTTT
. | TRBJ2-1 | TRBV27 | TRBD2 | CASGGAGGDNEQFF | TGTGCCAGCGGAGGAGCGGGAGGGGACAATGAGCAGTTCTTC
. | TRBJ2-1 | TRBV24-1 | TRBD1 | CATRYTSTGTGKYNEQFF | TGTGCCACCAGGTATACCAGCACCGGGACAGGGAAATACAATGAGCAGTTCTTC
few | TRBJ2-3 | TRBV24-1 | . | CATLGSDTQYF | TGTGCCACCCTCGGGTCGGATACGCAGTATTTT
many | TRBJ1-1 | TRBV7-2 | . | CASSLGLEWGGTEAFF | TGTGCCAGCAGCTTAGGCCTTGAGTGGGGTGGCACTGAAGCTTTCTTT
many | TRBJ2-5 | TRBV27 | TRBD2 | CASSTGLAGGFETQYF | TGTGCCAGCAGTACGGGACTAGCGGGAGGCTTCGAGACCCAGTACTTC
many | TRBJ1-5 | TRBV2 | . | CASSGPLPHQPQHF | TGTGCCAGCAGTGGGCCTTTACCCCATCAGCCCCAGCATTTT
many | TRBJ2-7 | TRBV20-1 | . | CSARDLTGTNPYEQYF | TGCAGTGCTAGAGACCTTACCGGGACGAACCCCTACGAGCAGTACTTC